This T cell receptor beta chain emerged from a study of T cells after posttransplantation cyclophosphamide (TCRdb year 2016). A note on the overall study: The study tracked T cell repertoire reconstitution by TRB sequencing after myeloablative bone marrow transplantation using posttransplantation cyclophosphamide as GVHD prophylaxis. Samples from approximately 37 PTCy-treated patients, along with samples from roughly 15 of their related bone marrow donors, underwent antigen receptor sequencing. Because TRA and TRB clonality correlated tightly in under 10 samples, later TCR analyses were limited to TRB. Blood from all 35 or so PTCy patients who had 1-year posttransplant specimens underwent TRB sequencing. Public TRB sequences were compared against a database of over 3,000 sequences linked to responses to pathogens, tumor antigens, self-antigens and alloantigens. Up to 3 additional blood samples from 2 to 5.2 years after transplant were also TRB-sequenced in 3 patients, as was pretransplant blood from several patients. Beyond this particular receptor, the publication reports: Across roughly 40 patients, recipient CMV seropositivity and CMV reactivation were highly associated with TRB clonality; PTCy diversity was similar to CNI/methotrexate controls. Donor-recipient similarity was low at 1-2 months but increased during the first year, and donor CD8+ memory clones often dominated later blood repertoires. The TRB repertoires of T cells infiltrating skin or the GI tract showed only limited overlap with the TRB repertoires found in blood.

V loses 1 base, J loses 8 bases, and the germline ends lie 18 bases apart. The CDR3 contains 16 residues, cysteine and phenylalanine counted. Only the CDR3 portion is preserved as DNA: 48 bases, with reading frame beginning at the first base. The germline V gene sets CDR1 to SGHRS and CDR2 to YFSETQ. Remarks on this clone: The antigen this receptor binds is unknown. Base qualities are not at hand, and no much larger clone is one base apart.

Viable CD3+CD4+ or CD3+CD8+ cells that were CCR7+CD45RA+CD45RO-CD95-CD27+CD28+ were defined as naive T cells. Peripheral blood samples were provided by related bone marrow donors on the day of marrow donation. Mononuclear cells from peripheral blood and bone marrow were separated by Ficoll-Hypaque density centrifugation and then cryopreserved. CD4+ and CD8+ T cells, including naive and memory subsets, were sorted by FACS on a FACSAria II. TRB sequencing used genomic DNA with the immunoSEQ assay at survey resolution or the hsTCRB kit. The authors' pipeline ran thus. The immunoSEQ software handled the initial read processing, while the LymphoSeq R package was used for the repertoire analyses. Clonality was computed as 1 minus normalized Shannon entropy, and a Gini coefficient was also calculated for each TRB dataset. Phenotypes of unsorted samples were inferred by mapping TRB sequences from sorted subsets of the recipient or donor onto the same recipient's unsorted samples. TCRdb carries this immuneACCESS record with in-frame sequences only. Its versions omit some clonotypes, under half of them owing to an unresolved V gene in the studies checked, with the rest unexplained. That table gives V, J and clone size, and the DNA gave D and trimming. Within this sample are about 15,000 clones, with approximately 94% of them counted one time only. The leading ten clones occupy 0.27% of the sample.

Sequenced material: naive CD4+ T cells sorted from blood. Rearrangement joined TRBV5-1 to TRBJ1-4; TRBD1 might be the D gene, on 6 matching bases. This receptor was obtained from a woman in her forties or fifties in good health and a related stem cell transplant donor. The DNA sequence is given as TGCGCCAGCAGCTTGATGAGGGGGGGACGGGTGGAAAAACTGTTTTTT. It specifies CASSLMRGGRVEKLFF.